One and the same sample provided the 14 T cell receptor beta chains below, sequenced in a study of radiotherapy plus CTLA-4 blockade in lung cancer. The repertoire was sequenced with immunoSEQ multiplex PCR; TCRdb's copy has only in-frame clones and lacks some. The repertoire includes fewer than 35,000 clones, 70% to 80% of them detected once, and 11% to 15% sits in the top ten. The specimen was peripheral blood, collected from a patient treated with radiotherapy plus ipilimumab. The receptors were gathered from a human donor with non-small cell lung cancer that progressed on radiotherapy plus ipilimumab.

This chain links TRBV2 with TRBJ1-1; a weak D match, TRBD1 (5 bases). V was pared by 7 bases and J by 5 bases, with 14 bases between. Germline V gene lookup returns CDR1 SNHLY and CDR2 FYNNEI. The CDR3 length is 13 residues. In nucleotides, the CDR3 is TGTGCCAGCAATCAACAGGAAAGAACTGAAGCTTTCTTT. Its protein product is CASNQQERTEAFF.

This rearrangement joins TRBV7-8 to TRBJ2-7; D ambiguous. CDR3 size: 12 residues. CDR1 and CDR2 from the germline V gene are SGHVS and FQNEAQ. Deletions cut 3 bases from V and 3 bases from J, with 6 bases between. The CDR3 region has the DNA TGTGCCAGCAGCTTCTACGGCTACGAGCAGTACTTC. Translated: CASSFYGYEQYF.

This chain joins TRBV21-1 and TRBJ2-1. TRBV21-1 is flagged as a pseudogene. The CDR3 loop spans 17 amino acids. This chain's CDR3 is CASRPNVLHHSDNEQFF. The DNA of the CDR3 is TGTGCCAGCAGGCCCAATGTGCTACACCATTCCGACAATGAGCAGTTCTTC.

The gene calls are TRBV18 and TRBJ1-2; weak D call: TRBD1 (5 bases). The V end was cut by 6 bases, the J end by 7 bases, with 15 bases between. Germline V gives CDR1 KGHSH, CDR2 LQKENI. The CDR3 totals 13 residues. Written as DNA, the CDR3 is TGTGCCAGCTCGAATACCGGGGCTGCTGGCTACACCTTC. Its translation is CASSNTGAAGYTF.

The genes are TRBV5-1 and TRBJ1-1; 7 bases line up with TRBD1. The CDR3 is 13 amino acids. The ends lost 4 bases at V and 13 bases at J; junction bases unmatched: 13. CDR1 is SGHRS and CDR2 is YFSETQ in the germline V gene. The CDR3: CASSPGQTPEVFF. CDR3 sequence (DNA): TGCGCCAGCAGCCCGGGACAGACTCCCGAGGTTTTCTTT.

The genes are TRBV10-1 and TRBJ2-7, with TRBD1 matching 9 bases. The CDR3 sequence is 15 residues long. Germline V lookup: CDR1 WNHNN, CDR2 SYGVQD (reference sequence). The ends lost 1 base at V and 6 bases at J; junction bases unmatched: 7. The CDR3 DNA follows: TGCGCCAGCAGTGAGTTGACAGGGGGGAACGGCGAGCAGTACTTC. It is translated as CASSELTGGNGEQYF.

This chain links TRBV30 with TRBJ1-2; 8 bases are a match to TRBD1. CDR3 size: 15 residues. Looked up from germline, CDR1 is GTSNPN and CDR2 is SVGIG (reference sequence). V dropped 0 bases and J dropped 5; count of bases not matched to a gene: 8. The chain's CDR3 is CAWSVVQGEWYGYTF. The CDR3 nucleotides are TGTGCCTGGAGTGTGGTACAGGGGGAGTGGTATGGCTACACCTTC.

Regarding this clone: In the same sample, other DNA sequences code for this CDR3. CDR3 protein: CASSISPGRGTYNEQFF. The CDR3 region has the DNA TGTGCCAGCAGCATCTCACCGGGCAGGGGGACCTACAATGAGCAGTTCTTC. This rearrangement joins TRBV7-9 to TRBJ2-1; 7 bases map to TRBD1. Germline values: CDR1 SEHNR, CDR2 FQNEAQ (reference sequence). Germline trimming cut 5 bases from V and 2 bases from J; bases unmatched to any gene: 12. The CDR3 covers 17 residues.

This chain joins TRBV2 and TRBJ2-7; 9 nucleotides line up with TRBD2. The CDR3 covers 15 residues. Germline assignment: CDR1 SNHLY and CDR2 FYNNEI. J was trimmed by 7 bases and V by 5 bases; bases with no gene match: 12. Here the CDR3 DNA reads TGTGCCAGCAGTCTTTCGGTAGCGGGAGCAGGGGAGCAGTACTTC. It translates to CASSLSVAGAGEQYF.

This clone came up a few times. The chain recombines TRBV4-1 with TRBJ1-6; D is undetermined. Germline CDR1 and CDR2: MGHRA and YSYEKL. With 2 bases removed from V and 9 bases from J, the gap between germline ends came to 8 bases. This CDR3 spans 13 amino acids. DNA of the CDR3: TGCGCCAGCAGCCAACGGGAAAGTTCACCCCTCCACTTT. This codes for CASSQRESSPLHF.

The CDR3 region has the DNA TGTGCCAGCAGCCCGGGACAGGGGGCTGCCTATGGCTACACCTTC. As protein: CASSPGQGAAYGYTF. This chain uses TRBV5-5 with TRBJ1-2; TRBD1 agrees at 12 bases. With V trimmed by 4 bases and J by 4 bases, 5 bases remained unmatched. CDR1 is SGHKS, CDR2 YYEKEE, per germline (reference sequence). This CDR3 spans 15 amino acids.

CDR3 residues: CASSSTPGVNTEAFF. Written as DNA, the CDR3 is TGTGCCAGCAGCTCTACGCCAGGTGTGAACACTGAAGCTTTCTTT. The rearrangement links TRBV5-6 to TRBJ1-1; D is undetermined. The V gene lost 3 bases and the J gene lost 0 bases, with 12 bases spanning the gap. CDR3 length: 15 amino acids. CDR1 and CDR2 (germline): SGHDT, YYEEEE.

This rearrangement joins TRBV28 to TRBJ2-5; possible D gene TRBD2, 5 bases. This CDR3 has 14 residues. Per the germline V gene, CDR1 is MDHEN and CDR2 is SYDVKM. V was cut by 6 bases and J by 5 bases, with 16 bases left in between. The chain's CDR3 is CASSPDYGEETQYF. CDR3 DNA: TGTGCCAGCAGCCCCGATTACGGGGAGGAGACCCAGTACTTC.

This CDR3 reads CSSLGRDGYTF. CDR3 nucleotide sequence: TGCAGTTCTCTTGGGAGGGATGGCTACACCTTC. This chain links TRBV20-1 with TRBJ1-2; D uncertain. This CDR3 region has 11 residues. From germline, CDR1 is DFQATT and CDR2 SNEGSKA (reference sequence). The V end lost 8 bases, the J end lost 6 bases, and 13 bases lay between the germline ends.